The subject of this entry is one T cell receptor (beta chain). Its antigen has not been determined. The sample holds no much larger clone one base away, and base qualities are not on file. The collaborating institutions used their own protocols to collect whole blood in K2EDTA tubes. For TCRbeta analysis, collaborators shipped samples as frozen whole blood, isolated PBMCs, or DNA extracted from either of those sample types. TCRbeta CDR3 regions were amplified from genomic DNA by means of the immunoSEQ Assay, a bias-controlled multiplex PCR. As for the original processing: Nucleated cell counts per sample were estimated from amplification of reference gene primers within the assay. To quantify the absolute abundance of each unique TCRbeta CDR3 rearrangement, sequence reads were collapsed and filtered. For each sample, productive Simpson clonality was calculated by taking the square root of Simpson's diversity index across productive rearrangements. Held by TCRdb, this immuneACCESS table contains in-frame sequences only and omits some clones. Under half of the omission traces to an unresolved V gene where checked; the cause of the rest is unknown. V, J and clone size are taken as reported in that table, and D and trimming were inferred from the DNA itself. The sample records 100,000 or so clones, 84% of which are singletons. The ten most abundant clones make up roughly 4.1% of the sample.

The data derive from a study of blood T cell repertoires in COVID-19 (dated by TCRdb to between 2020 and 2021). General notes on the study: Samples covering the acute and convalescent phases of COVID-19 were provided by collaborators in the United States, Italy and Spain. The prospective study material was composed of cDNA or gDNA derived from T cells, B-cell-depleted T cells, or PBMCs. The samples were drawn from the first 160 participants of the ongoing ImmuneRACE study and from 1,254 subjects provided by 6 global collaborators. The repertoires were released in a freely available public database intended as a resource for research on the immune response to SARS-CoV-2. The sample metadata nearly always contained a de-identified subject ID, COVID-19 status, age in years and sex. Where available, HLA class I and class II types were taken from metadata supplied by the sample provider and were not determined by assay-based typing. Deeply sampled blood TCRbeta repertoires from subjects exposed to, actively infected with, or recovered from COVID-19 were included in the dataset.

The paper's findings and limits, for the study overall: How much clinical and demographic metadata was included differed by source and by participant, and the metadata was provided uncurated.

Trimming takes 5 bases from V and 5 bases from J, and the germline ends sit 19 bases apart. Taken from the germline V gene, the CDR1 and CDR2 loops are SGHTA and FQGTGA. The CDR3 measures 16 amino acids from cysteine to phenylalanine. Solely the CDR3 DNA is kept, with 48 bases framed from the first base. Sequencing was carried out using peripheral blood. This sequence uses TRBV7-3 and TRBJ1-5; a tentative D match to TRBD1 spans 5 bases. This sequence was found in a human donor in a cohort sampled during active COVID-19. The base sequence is TGTGCCAGCAGCCCCATGGGTACAGGTTGGGATCAGCCCCAGCATTTT. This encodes CASSPMGTGWDQPQHF.